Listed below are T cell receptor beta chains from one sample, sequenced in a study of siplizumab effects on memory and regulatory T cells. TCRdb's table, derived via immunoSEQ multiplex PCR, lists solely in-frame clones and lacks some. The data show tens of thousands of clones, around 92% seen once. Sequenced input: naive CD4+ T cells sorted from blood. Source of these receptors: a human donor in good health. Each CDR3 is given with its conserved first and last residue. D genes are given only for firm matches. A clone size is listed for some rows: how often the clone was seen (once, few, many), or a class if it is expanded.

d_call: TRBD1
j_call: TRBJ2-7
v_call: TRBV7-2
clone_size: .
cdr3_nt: TGTGCCAGCAGCTTCGGACAGGGAAACTACGAGCAGTACTTC
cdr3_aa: CASSFGQGNYEQYF

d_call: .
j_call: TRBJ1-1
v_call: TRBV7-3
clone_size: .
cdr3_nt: TGTGCCAGCAGCTCGACAGTGAACACTGAAGCTTTCTTT
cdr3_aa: CASSSTVNTEAFF

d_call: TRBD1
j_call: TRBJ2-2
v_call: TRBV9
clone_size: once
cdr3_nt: TGTGCCAGCAGCTACGACCCGACAGGGTTAAACACCGGGGAGCTGTTTTTT
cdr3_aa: CASSYDPTGLNTGELFF

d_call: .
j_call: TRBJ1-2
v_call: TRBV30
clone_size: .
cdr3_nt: TGTGCCTGGGGGGCCAGGGCGGGTAACTATGGCTACACCTTC
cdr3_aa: CAWGARAGNYGYTF

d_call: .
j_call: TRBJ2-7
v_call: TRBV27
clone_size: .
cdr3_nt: TGTGCCAGCAGTCCCCGCTTGTTCGCCGTTTCATACGAGCAGTACTTC
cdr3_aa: CASSPRLFAVSYEQYF

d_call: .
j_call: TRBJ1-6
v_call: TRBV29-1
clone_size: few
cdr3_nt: TGCAGCCCAACCAGGGGTAATTCACCCCTCCACTTT
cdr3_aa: CSPTRGNSPLHF

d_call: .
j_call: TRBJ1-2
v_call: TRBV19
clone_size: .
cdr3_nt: TGTGCCAGTAGTATAGAGGGGCGCGGCTACACCTTC
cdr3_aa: CASSIEGRGYTF

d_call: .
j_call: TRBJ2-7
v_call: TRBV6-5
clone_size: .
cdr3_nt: TGTGCCAGCAAAACAGGGGGGGCAGGCGGGGAGCAGTACTTC
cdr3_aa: CASKTGGAGGEQYF

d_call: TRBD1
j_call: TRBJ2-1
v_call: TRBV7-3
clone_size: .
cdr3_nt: TGTGCCAGCAGCTTAACAGGGGGCATATATGAGCAGTTCTTC
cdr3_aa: CASSLTGGIYEQFF

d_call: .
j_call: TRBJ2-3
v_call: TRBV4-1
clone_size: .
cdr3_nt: TGCGCCAGCAGCGAAATAGGGTTGGGCACAGATACGCAGTATTTT
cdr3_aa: CASSEIGLGTDTQYF

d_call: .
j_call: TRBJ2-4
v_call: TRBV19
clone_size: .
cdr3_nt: TGTGCCAGTAGTATAGAACAGGGTAGGTCTTTAGCCAAAAACATTCAGTACTTC
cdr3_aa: CASSIEQGRSLAKNIQYF

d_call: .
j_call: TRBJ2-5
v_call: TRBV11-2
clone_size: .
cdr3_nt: TGTGCCAGCAGCCCGGCGTACCAAGAGACCCAGTACTTC
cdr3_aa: CASSPAYQETQYF

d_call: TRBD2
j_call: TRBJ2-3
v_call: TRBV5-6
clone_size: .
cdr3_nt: TGTGCCAGCAGCTTTGGGACTAGCGGCACAGATACGCAGTATTTT
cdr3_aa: CASSFGTSGTDTQYF

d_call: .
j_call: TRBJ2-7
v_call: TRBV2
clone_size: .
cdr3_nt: TGTGCCAGCACTCTGAGCTCCTACGAGCAGTACTTC
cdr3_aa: CASTLSSYEQYF

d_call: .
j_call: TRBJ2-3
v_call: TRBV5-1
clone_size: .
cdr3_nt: TGCGCCAGCAGCTTGGACGGGGAATACACAGATACGCAGTATTTT
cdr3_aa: CASSLDGEYTDTQYF

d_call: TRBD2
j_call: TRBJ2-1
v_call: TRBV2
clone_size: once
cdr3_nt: TGTGCCAGCAGTGTAGGGACTAGCGCGGGGGAGCAGTTCTTC
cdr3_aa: CASSVGTSAGEQFF

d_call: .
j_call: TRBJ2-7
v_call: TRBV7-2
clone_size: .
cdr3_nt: TGTGCCAGCAGCATCCGGACGGCCCCGAGCTCCTACGAGCAGTACTTC
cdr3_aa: CASSIRTAPSSYEQYF

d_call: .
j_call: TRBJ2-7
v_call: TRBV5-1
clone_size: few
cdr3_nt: TGCGCCAGCAGCTTGGGGAACTACGAGCAGTACTTC
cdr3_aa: CASSLGNYEQYF

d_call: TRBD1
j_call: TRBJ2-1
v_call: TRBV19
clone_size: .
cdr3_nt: TGTGCCAGTAGTAGGGACAGGGGATGGTTCTTC
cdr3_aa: CASSRDRGWFF

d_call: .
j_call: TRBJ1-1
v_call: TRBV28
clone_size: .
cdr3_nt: TGTGCCAGCAGCTACCCACGGGTCACTGAAGCTTTCTTT
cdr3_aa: CASSYPRVTEAFF

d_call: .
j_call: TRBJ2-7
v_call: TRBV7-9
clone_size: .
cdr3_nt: TGTGCCAGCAGCCTACGGACTGGGGCCTACGAGCAGTACTTC
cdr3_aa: CASSLRTGAYEQYF

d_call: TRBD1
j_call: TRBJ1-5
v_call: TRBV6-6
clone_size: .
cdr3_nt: TGTGCCAGCAGTCAACAGGGGTCGGGTCAGCCCCAGCATTTT
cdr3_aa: CASSQQGSGQPQHF

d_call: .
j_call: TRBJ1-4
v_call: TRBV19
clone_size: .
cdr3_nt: TGTGCCAGTAGTATGACCAGGGGAGCGGAAAAACTGTTTTTT
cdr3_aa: CASSMTRGAEKLFF

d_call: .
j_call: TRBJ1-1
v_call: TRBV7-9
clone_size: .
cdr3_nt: TGTGCCAGCGCGGATTTCAGTGAAGCTTTCTTT
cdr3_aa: CASADFSEAFF

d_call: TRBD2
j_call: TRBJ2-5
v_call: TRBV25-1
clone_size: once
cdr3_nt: TGTGCCAGCAGTGTAGCGGGAGGGGGGACCCAGTACTTC
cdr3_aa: CASSVAGGGTQYF

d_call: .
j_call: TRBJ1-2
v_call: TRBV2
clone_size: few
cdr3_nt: TGTGCCAGCAGTGTAGGAAACTATGGCTACACCTTC
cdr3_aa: CASSVGNYGYTF

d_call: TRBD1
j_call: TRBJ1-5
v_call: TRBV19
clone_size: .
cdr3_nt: TGTGCCAGTAGTATTAAGGGACAGGGCGGCCAGCCCCAGCATTTT
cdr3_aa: CASSIKGQGGQPQHF

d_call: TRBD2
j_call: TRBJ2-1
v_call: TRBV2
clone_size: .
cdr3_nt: TGTGCCAGCAGCGGGACTAGCGGGGGGGCCTCTGAGCAGTTCTTC
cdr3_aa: CASSGTSGGASEQFF

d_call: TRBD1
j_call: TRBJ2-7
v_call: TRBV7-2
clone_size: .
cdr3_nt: TGTGCCAGCAGCTTATCCTTCGGGACAGCCTTCTCCTACGAGCAGTACTTC
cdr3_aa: CASSLSFGTAFSYEQYF

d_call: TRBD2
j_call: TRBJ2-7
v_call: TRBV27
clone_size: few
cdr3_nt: TGTGCCAGCAGGCGGGGGACCTCATCCTACGAGCAGTACTTC
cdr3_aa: CASRRGTSSYEQYF

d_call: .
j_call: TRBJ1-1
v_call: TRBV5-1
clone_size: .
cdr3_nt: TGCGCCAGCAGCTTGGGGCGGGGGTACACTGAAGCTTTCTTT
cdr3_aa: CASSLGRGYTEAFF